The 30 T cell receptor beta chains in this list originate from one sample, sequenced in a study of blood T cell repertoires in COVID-19 (dated by TCRdb to about 2020). The protocol used for the library was the immunoSEQ multiplex PCR assay. Held by TCRdb, this immuneACCESS table contains in-frame sequences only and omits some clones. Under half of the omission traces to an unresolved V gene where checked; the cause of the rest is unknown. A total of about 81,000 clones appear in this sample, around 89% of them only once. The ten largest clones represent roughly an eighth of the sample. Specimen: peripheral blood. The receptors were sampled from a man between 70 and 80 years old with active or convalescent COVID-19.

This chain joins TRBV2 and TRBJ1-4; TRBD1 matches at 8 bases. The V gene's germline CDR1 is SNHLY and CDR2 FYNNEI. The CDR3 covers 16 residues. V lost 3 bases to trimming and J lost 4 bases; unmatched junction nucleotides: 7. In DNA form, the CDR3 reads TGTGCCAGCAGTGATGGGGCAGGGGGCCTTAATGAAAAACTGTTTTTT. Amino acids: CASSDGAGGLNEKLFF.

The DNA of the CDR3 is TGTGCCAGCCACCTTGACAGGGGGGCACGCAATTGGAACACTGAAGCTTTCTTT. It specifies CASHLDRGARNWNTEAFF. This chain links TRBV19 with TRBJ1-1, with TRBD1 matching 9 bases. Unmatched junction bases numbered 18, after V lost 9 bases and J lost 1 base. The CDR3 loop spans 18 amino acids. The germline V gene has CDR1 LNHDA and CDR2 SQIVND (reference sequence).

In this sample, this clone turned up once. The V and J genes are TRBV6-5 and TRBJ1-5; D is unclear. This CDR3 comprises 14 residues. The germline V and J ends were trimmed by 2 bases and 5 bases, with 10 bases remaining between them. The germline CDR1 and CDR2 sequences are MNHEY and SVGAGI. The CDR3, as DNA: TGTGCCAGCAGTTACGACGGGTGGGATCAGCCCCAGCATTTT. The encoded protein is CASSYDGWDQPQHF.

This chain joins TRBV5-4 and TRBJ2-1; D may be TRBD1 (6 bases). There are 17 residues in the CDR3. CDR1 and CDR2 from the germline V gene are SGHNT and YYREEE (reference sequence). V was trimmed by 0 bases and J by 5 bases, leaving 18 bases between them. The CDR3 coding sequence is TGTGCCAGCAGCTTGGGAGTCTTTCCAGGGGCTAACAATGAGCAGTTCTTC. Its protein product is CASSLGVFPGANNEQFF.

Here the CDR3 DNA reads TGTGCCAGCAGCCGAACGGGACAGACCATGTATTCACCCCTCCACTTT. This translates into CASSRTGQTMYSPLHF. The chain uses TRBV3-1 (or the pseudogene TRBV3-2) and TRBJ1-6; 7 bases align to TRBD1. The CDR3 has 16 amino acids. V shed 4 bases, J shed 8 bases, and the junction held 11 bases outside the gene matches. Germline lookup yields CDR1 LGHDT and CDR2 YNNKEL (reference sequence).

The gene calls are TRBV2 and TRBJ1-5; 8 bases agree with TRBD1. Per the germline V gene, CDR1 is SNHLY and CDR2 is FYNNEI. The J segment lost 5 bases and the V segment lost 7 bases, leaving 7 bases of the junction unmatched. The CDR3 is 14 amino acids. In nucleotides, the CDR3 is TGTGCCAGCACCACAGGGGGGGCTCATCAGCCCCAGCATTTT. Translation gives CASTTGGAHQPQHF. The full variable domain, rest sourced from reference TRBV2 and TRBJ1-5, is EPEVTQTPSHQVTQMGQEVILRCVPISNHLYFYWYRQILGQKVEFLVSFYNNEISEKSEIFDDQFSVERPDGSNFTLKIRSTKLEDSAMYFCASTTGGAHQPQHFGDGTRLSIL.

This clone was seen only once. The V call is TRBV28, the J call TRBJ2-5; 8 bases are shared with TRBD2. V shed 1 base, J shed 5 bases, and the junction held 9 bases outside the gene matches. The CDR3 sequence is 16 residues long. In germline, CDR1 is MDHEN, CDR2 SYDVKM. This CDR3 is CASSLFIGGAEETQYF. CDR3 nucleotide sequence: TGTGCCAGCAGTTTATTCATCGGGGGGGCCGAGGAGACCCAGTACTTC. The full variable domain, with the rest looked up from reference TRBV28 and TRBJ2-5, is DVKVTQSSRYLVKRTGEKVFLECVQDMDHENMFWYRQDPGLGLRLIYFSYDVKMKEKGDIPEGYSVSREKKERFSLILESASTNQTSMYLCASSLFIGGAEETQYFGPGTRLLVL.

The chain links TRBV7-2 to TRBJ1-1, with TRBD1 matching over 7 bases. This CDR3 spans 16 amino acids. Per germline, CDR1 SGHTA and CDR2 FQGNSA. The V segment lost 4 bases and the J segment 3 bases; nucleotides outside the gene matches: 11. The CDR3 sequence is CASSSATGRTDTEAFF. CDR3 nucleotides: TGTGCCAGCAGCTCCGCGACAGGGAGAACGGACACTGAAGCTTTCTTT.

The CDR3, as DNA: TGCGCCAGCAGTCTCGGACAGGGGACCCTCACCGGGGAGCTGTTTTTT. Translating it yields CASSLGQGTLTGELFF. V gene TRBV4-3 combines with J gene TRBJ2-2; 9 bases are a match to TRBD1. The J segment lost 4 bases and the V segment lost 6 bases, leaving 9 bases of the junction unmatched. CDR1 is LGHNA, CDR2 YSLEER, per germline. The CDR3 length is 16 residues.

V is TRBV16 and J is TRBJ1-5; TRBD1 matches 7 bases. Germline CDR1 is KGHSY and CDR2 is FQNENV. J gave up 0 bases and V 0 bases, and 2 bases lay outside the gene matches. The CDR3 contains 16 residues. This chain's CDR3 is CASSQSAGGSNQPQHF. The CDR3 nucleotides are TGTGCCAGCAGCCAATCGGCAGGGGGTAGCAATCAGCCCCAGCATTTT.

About this clone: Distinct nucleotide sequences in the sample also encode this CDR3. The chain employs TRBV5-1 and TRBJ2-7; 13 bases fit TRBD2. CDR3 length: 14 amino acids. The germline V gene encodes CDR1 SGHRS and CDR2 YFSETQ. V trimming: 9 bases; J trimming: 6 bases; junction bases outside the gene matches: 9. The CDR3 DNA sequence: TGCGCCACCTCACTAGCGGGGGGGCGGGGCGAGCAGTACTTC. Amino acids: CATSLAGGRGEQYF.

The chain employs TRBV19 and TRBJ2-3; 8 bases are a match to TRBD2. Germline values: CDR1 LNHDA, CDR2 SQIVND (reference sequence). J was trimmed by 3 bases and V by 4 bases; bases with no gene match: 6. CDR3 length equals 15 residues. Here the CDR3 reads CASSTPGLVTDTQYF. In DNA form, the CDR3 reads TGTGCCAGTAGTACGCCGGGACTAGTAACAGATACGCAGTATTTT. Together with reference TRBV19 and TRBJ2-3, the CDR3 gives the full variable domain: DGGITQSPKYLFRKEGQNVTLSCEQNLNHDAMYWYRQDPGQGLRLIYYSQIVNDFQKGDIAEGYSVSREKKESFPLTVTSAQKNPTAFYLCASSTPGLVTDTQYFGPGTRLTVL.

The rearrangement uses TRBV11-2 and TRBJ2-7; D might be TRBD2 (6 bases). V lost 1 base and J 4 bases, leaving 20 bases between the germline ends. Germline assignment: CDR1 SGHAT and CDR2 FQNNGV. The CDR3 length is 17 residues. The CDR3 is CASSLGSTWGEPYEQYF. CDR3 DNA sequence: TGTGCCAGCAGCTTAGGGTCTACCTGGGGGGAACCTTACGAGCAGTACTTC.

The V gene is TRBV30, the J gene TRBJ1-1; 9 positions match TRBD1. Per germline, CDR1 GTSNPN and CDR2 SVGIG (reference sequence). With V trimmed by 6 bases and J by 0 bases, 8 bases remained unmatched. The CDR3 is 15 amino acids. CDR3 coding DNA: TGTGCCTGCCGTGGGACAGGGTACATGAACACTGAAGCTTTCTTT. Translating gives CACRGTGYMNTEAFF. The full variable domain, with the rest looked up from reference TRBV30 and TRBJ1-1, is SQTIHQWPATLVQPVGSPLSLECTVEGTSNPNLYWYRQAAGRGLQLLFYSVGIGQISSEVPQNLSASRPQDRQFILSSKKLLLSDSGFYLCACRGTGYMNTEAFFGQGTRLTVV.

V usage is TRBV13 and J usage is TRBJ1-1; D is perhaps TRBD1 (5 bases). Germline V gene data show CDR1 as PRHDT and CDR2 as FYEKMQ (reference sequence). This CDR3 region has 15 residues. Trimming removed 6 bases from V and 0 bases from J, with 14 bases in between. The CDR3 DNA reads as TGTGCCAGCAGACAACCGTTAGGGGTGAACACTGAAGCTTTCTTT. As protein: CASRQPLGVNTEAFF.

The DNA of the CDR3 is TGTGCCAGCAGACCTTCAGGGGGGTATCAGCCCCAGCATTTT. Encoded protein: CASRPSGGYQPQHF. This chain links TRBV6-5 with TRBJ1-5, with 7 bases fitting TRBD1. The CDR3 sequence is 14 residues long. The trim removed 6 bases at V and 5 bases at J, leaving 7 bases unmatched. Germline V CDR1 and CDR2: MNHEY, SVGAGI.

V and J are TRBV12-3 or TRBV12-4 and TRBJ1-6, with TRBD1 identical over 8 bases. The CDR3 sequence is 13 residues long. The V segment lost 5 bases and the J segment 10 bases; nucleotides outside the gene matches: 4. CDR3: CASSDRGRSPLHF. The CDR3 DNA is TGTGCCAGCAGTGACAGGGGAAGATCACCCCTCCACTTT.

This clone appeared once. The chain combines TRBV7-2 with TRBJ1-5; 7 bases map to TRBD1. CDR3 size: 14 residues. CDR1 SGHTA and CDR2 FQGNSA come from the germline V gene. With V trimmed by 5 bases and J by 8 bases, 9 bases remained unmatched. In DNA form, the CDR3 reads TGTGCCAGCAGCCGTGAGACAGGGTGGGAGCCCCAGCATTTT. The encoded protein is CASSRETGWEPQHF.

The rearrangement joins TRBV11-2 to TRBJ2-7, with D possibly TRBD2 on 5 matching bases. The CDR3 contains 15 residues. CDR1 and CDR2 (germline): SGHAT, FQNNGV. Trimming stripped 1 base from V and 2 bases from J, with 12 bases between. The CDR3 here is CASSLVLGETYEQYF. CDR3 DNA sequence: TGTGCCAGCAGCTTAGTACTCGGGGAAACCTACGAGCAGTACTTC.

The chain uses TRBV6-5 and TRBJ1-2; D not certain. V was pared by 0 bases and J by 4 bases, with 9 bases between. CDR1 is MNHEY and CDR2 is SVGAGI in the germline V gene. The CDR3 loop spans 14 amino acids. The CDR3 is CASSYSNSFYGYTF. The CDR3 DNA is TGTGCCAGCAGTTACTCTAACAGTTTCTATGGCTACACCTTC.

V usage is TRBV7-8 and J usage is TRBJ2-5, with TRBD1 matching over 9 bases. The CDR3 runs to 17 residues. From germline, CDR1 is SGHVS and CDR2 FQNEAQ. Losses at the gene ends were 3 bases for V and 5 bases for J; bases not matched to a gene: 13. The CDR3 reads CASSFTLIGTGLETQYF. DNA for the CDR3: TGTGCCAGCAGCTTCACCTTAATCGGGACAGGGTTGGAGACCCAGTACTTC. Based on the CDR3 plus reference TRBV7-8 and TRBJ2-5, the full variable domain is GAGVSQSPRYKVAKRGQDVALRCDPISGHVSLFWYQQALGQGPEFLTYFQNEAQLDKSGLPSDRFFAERPEGSVSTLKIQRTQQEDSAVYLCASSFTLIGTGLETQYFGPGTRLLVL.

The genes are TRBV30 and TRBJ1-5; weak D call: TRBD1 (5 bases). This CDR3 comprises 14 residues. V dropped 5 bases and J dropped 0 bases, with 11 bases sitting between them. Germline CDR1 GTSNPN, CDR2 SVGIG (reference sequence). In DNA form, the CDR3 reads TGTGCCTGGCAGGGACTAAATAGCAATCAGCCCCAGCATTTT. It translates to CAWQGLNSNQPQHF.

The chain combines TRBV5-1 with TRBJ1-6; weak D call: TRBD1 (5 bases). Per germline, CDR1 SGHRS and CDR2 YFSETQ. V was pared by 2 bases and J by 12 bases, with 18 bases between. There are 15 residues in the CDR3. In nucleotides, the CDR3 is TGCGCCAGCAGCTTAACAGGCCCTGAGCAGGGACCCCTCCACTTT. This gives the protein CASSLTGPEQGPLHF.

The chain is built from TRBV20-1 and TRBJ2-3, with 9 bases matching TRBD2. This CDR3 spans 14 amino acids. CDR1 and CDR2 (germline): DFQATT, SNEGSKA (reference sequence). Trimming took 3 bases from V and 6 from J; bases not matched to a gene: 7. The CDR3 is CSASLGLASDTQYF. The CDR3 coding sequence is TGCAGTGCTAGTCTGGGACTAGCATCGGATACGCAGTATTTT.

CDR3 nucleotides: TGCAGCGTGCGGACAGGGGAAGAGACCCAGTACTTC. Protein: CSVRTGEETQYF. The chain combines TRBV29-1 with TRBJ2-5, with 9 bases that match TRBD1. The CDR3 is 12 residues long. Germline-derived CDR1 and CDR2 are SQVTM and ANQGSEA. Trimming took 6 bases from V and 3 from J; bases not matched to a gene: 2.

The genes are TRBV5-1 and TRBJ1-2; weak D call: TRBD1 (6 bases). Germline V gives CDR1 SGHRS, CDR2 YFSETQ. The CDR3 spans 18 residues. The V and J ends lost 0 bases and 1 base respectively, with 19 bases between them. The CDR3 loop is CASSLEGEINLNNYGYTF. CDR3 bases: TGCGCCAGCAGCTTGGAGGGGGAGATTAACTTAAATAACTATGGCTACACCTTC. The variable domain in full, completed from reference TRBV5-1 and TRBJ1-2, reads KAGVTQTPRYLIKTRGQQVTLSCSPISGHRSVSWYQQTPGQGLQFLFEYFSETQRNKGNFPGRFSGRQFSNSRSEMNVSTLELGDSALYLCASSLEGEINLNNYGYTFGSGTRLTVV.

The genes are TRBV29-1 and TRBJ2-5; the D gene is possibly TRBD1 (5 bases). Germline CDR1 is SQVTM and CDR2 is ANQGSEA. The length of the CDR3 is 13 residues. The V end lost 4 bases, the J end lost 1 base, and 10 bases lay between the germline ends. CDR3 bases: TGCAGCGTTGCAGGGCTTATCCAAGAGACCCAGTACTTC. It translates to CSVAGLIQETQYF.

CDR3 coding DNA: TGTGCCAGCAGCCAACAATTTACAGCCTACGAGCAGTACTTC. Its protein product is CASSQQFTAYEQYF. The genes are TRBV4-2 and TRBJ2-7; D gene uncertain. Germline values: CDR1 LGHNA, CDR2 YNFKEQ. CDR3 length: 14 amino acids. V was trimmed by 2 bases and J by 2 bases, leaving 10 bases between them.

This chain links TRBV19 with TRBJ1-5; D unclear. The CDR3 sequence is 14 residues long. CDR1 LNHDA and CDR2 SQIVND come from the germline V gene (reference sequence). Trimming cost V 5 bases and J 1 base, with 9 bases left between them. CDR3 sequence reads: CASSGGLSNQPQHF. CDR3 coding DNA: TGTGCCAGTAGTGGAGGGTTGAGCAATCAGCCCCAGCATTTT.

The genes are TRBV3-1 (or the pseudogene TRBV3-2) and TRBJ2-5, with 7 nucleotides matching TRBD1. The CDR3 runs 14 residues. From germline, CDR1 is LGHDT and CDR2 YNNKEL (reference sequence). Losses at the gene ends were 1 base for V and 3 bases for J; bases not matched to a gene: 2. CDR3 sequence (DNA): TGTGCCAGCAGCCAAGGGACAGGTGAAGAGACCCAGTACTTC. Its translation: CASSQGTGEETQYF.